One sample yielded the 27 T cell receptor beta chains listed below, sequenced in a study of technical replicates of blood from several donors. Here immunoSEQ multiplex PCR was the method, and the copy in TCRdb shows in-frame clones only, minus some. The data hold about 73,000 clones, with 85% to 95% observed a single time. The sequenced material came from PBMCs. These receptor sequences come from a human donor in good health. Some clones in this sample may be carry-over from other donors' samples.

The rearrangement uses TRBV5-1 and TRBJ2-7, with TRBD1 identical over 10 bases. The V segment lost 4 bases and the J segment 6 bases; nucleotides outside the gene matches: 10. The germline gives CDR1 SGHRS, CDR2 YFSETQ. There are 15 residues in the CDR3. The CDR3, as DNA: TGCGCCAGCAGCGCGCTCGGACAGGGGGGGTTCGAGCAGTACTTC. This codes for CASSALGQGGFEQYF.

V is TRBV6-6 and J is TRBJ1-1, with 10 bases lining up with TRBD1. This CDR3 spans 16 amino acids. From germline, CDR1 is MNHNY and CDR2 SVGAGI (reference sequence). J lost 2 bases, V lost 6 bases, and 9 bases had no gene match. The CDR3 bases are TGTGCCAGCAGAGACCGGGACAGGGGAGACAACACTGAAGCTTTCTTT. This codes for CASRDRDRGDNTEAFF.

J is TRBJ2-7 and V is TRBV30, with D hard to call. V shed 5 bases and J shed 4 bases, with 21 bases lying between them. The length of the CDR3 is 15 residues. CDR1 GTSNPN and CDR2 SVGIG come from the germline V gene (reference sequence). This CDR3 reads CAWQLGEQTFYEQYF. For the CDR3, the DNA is TGTGCCTGGCAACTGGGCGAGCAGACGTTTTACGAGCAGTACTTC.

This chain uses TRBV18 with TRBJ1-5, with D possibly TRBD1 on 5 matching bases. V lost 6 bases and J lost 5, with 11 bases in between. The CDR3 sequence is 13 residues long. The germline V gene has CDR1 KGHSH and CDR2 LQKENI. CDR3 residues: CASSPGEHQPQHF. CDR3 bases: TGTGCCAGCTCCCCGGGGGAGCATCAGCCCCAGCATTTT.

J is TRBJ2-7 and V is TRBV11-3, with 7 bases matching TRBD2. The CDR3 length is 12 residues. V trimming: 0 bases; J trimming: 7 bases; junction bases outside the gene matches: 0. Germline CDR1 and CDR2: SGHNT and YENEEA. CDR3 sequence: CASSLDGGEQYF. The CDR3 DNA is TGTGCCAGCAGCTTAGACGGGGGGGAGCAGTACTTC.

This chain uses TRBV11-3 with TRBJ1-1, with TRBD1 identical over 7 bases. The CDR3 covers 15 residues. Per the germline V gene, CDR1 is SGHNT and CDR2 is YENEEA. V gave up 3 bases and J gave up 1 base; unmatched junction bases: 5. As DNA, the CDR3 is TGTGCCAGCAGCTTTACGGGACAGAAGAACACTGAAGCTTTCTTT. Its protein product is CASSFTGQKNTEAFF.

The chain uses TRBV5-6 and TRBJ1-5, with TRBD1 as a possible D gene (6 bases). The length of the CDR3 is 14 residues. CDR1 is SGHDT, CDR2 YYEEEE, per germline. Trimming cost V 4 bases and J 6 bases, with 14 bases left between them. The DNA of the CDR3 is TGTGCCAGCAGCAAGGAAACAGGGAGTCAGCCCCAGCATTTT. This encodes CASSKETGSQPQHF.

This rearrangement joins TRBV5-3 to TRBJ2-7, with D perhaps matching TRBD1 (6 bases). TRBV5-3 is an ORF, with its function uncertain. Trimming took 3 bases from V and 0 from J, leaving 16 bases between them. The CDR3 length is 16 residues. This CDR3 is CARSWQGTPVSYEQYF. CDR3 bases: TGTGCCAGAAGCTGGCAGGGGACACCCGTCTCCTACGAGCAGTACTTC.

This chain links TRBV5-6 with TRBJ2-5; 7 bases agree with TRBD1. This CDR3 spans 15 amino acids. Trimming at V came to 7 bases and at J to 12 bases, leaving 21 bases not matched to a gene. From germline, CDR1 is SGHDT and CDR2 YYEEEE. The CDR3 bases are TGTGCCAGCGGACCGTATAACAGGGGCTTAGATGTCAAGTACTTC. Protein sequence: CASGPYNRGLDVKYF.

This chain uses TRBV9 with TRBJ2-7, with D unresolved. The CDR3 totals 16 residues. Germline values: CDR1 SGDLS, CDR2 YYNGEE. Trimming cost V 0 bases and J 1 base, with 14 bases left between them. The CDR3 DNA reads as TGTGCCAGCAGCGTAGAGCAAGCACCTAGTTCCTACGAGCAGTACTTC. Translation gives CASSVEQAPSSYEQYF.

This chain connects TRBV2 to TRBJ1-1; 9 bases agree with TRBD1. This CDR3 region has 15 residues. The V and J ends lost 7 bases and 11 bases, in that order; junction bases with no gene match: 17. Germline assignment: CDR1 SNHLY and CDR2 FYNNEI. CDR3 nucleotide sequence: TGTGCCAGCAAAGGACAGGGGTTGAGCGGTGATGAGGCTTTCTTT. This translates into CASKGQGLSGDEAFF.

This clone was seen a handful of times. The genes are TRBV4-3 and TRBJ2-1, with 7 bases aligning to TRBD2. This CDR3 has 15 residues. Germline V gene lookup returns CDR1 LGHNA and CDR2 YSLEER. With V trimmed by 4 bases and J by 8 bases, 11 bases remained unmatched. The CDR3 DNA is TGCGCCAGCAGCCCCCTGACGGGAGGCACTGATGAGCAGTTCTTC. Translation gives CASSPLTGGTDEQFF.

CDR3 sequence: CASSLDTAGNTIYF. The CDR3 nucleotides read TGTGCCAGCAGCTTAGATACAGCTGGAAACACCATATATTTT. The chain employs TRBV7-6 and TRBJ1-3, with D unresolved. Germline CDR1 SGHVS, CDR2 FNYEAQ. V was trimmed by 1 base and J by 2 bases, leaving 6 bases between them. The CDR3 covers 14 residues.

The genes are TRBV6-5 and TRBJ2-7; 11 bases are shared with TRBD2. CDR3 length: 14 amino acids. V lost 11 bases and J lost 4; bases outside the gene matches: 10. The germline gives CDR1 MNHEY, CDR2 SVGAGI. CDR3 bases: TGTGCCGCCCAACTTACTAGCGGGAGTTACGAGCAGTACTTC. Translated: CAAQLTSGSYEQYF.

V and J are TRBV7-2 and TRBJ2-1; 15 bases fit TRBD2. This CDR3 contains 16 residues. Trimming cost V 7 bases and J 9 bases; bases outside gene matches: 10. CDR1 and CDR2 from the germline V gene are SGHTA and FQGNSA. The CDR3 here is CASTRTSGRAGGEQFF. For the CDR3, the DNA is TGTGCCAGCACTCGGACTAGCGGGAGGGCCGGGGGTGAGCAGTTCTTC.

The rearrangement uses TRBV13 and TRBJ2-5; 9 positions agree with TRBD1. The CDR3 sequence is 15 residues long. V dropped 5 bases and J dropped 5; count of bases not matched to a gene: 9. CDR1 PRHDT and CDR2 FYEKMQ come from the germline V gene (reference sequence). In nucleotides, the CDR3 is TGTGCCAGCAGCCAGGGGGGGACAGGGTCGGAGACCCAGTACTTC. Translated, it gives CASSQGGTGSETQYF.

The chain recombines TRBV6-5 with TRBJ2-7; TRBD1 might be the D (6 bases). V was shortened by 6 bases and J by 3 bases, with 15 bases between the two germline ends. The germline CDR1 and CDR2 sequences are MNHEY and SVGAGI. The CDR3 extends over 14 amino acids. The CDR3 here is CASRPNRESYEQYF. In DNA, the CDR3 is TGTGCCAGCAGACCTAACAGGGAAAGCTACGAGCAGTACTTC.

The CDR3 sequence is CASRGTSGQETGSYEQFF. The CDR3 bases are TGCGCCAGCAGAGGGACTAGCGGACAAGAGACCGGATCCTATGAGCAGTTCTTC. The genes are TRBV5-1 and TRBJ2-1; 11 nucleotides match TRBD2. With 5 bases clipped from V and 8 bases from J, the junction kept 18 bases outside the gene matches. The CDR3 has 18 residues. The germline V gene encodes CDR1 SGHRS and CDR2 YFSETQ.

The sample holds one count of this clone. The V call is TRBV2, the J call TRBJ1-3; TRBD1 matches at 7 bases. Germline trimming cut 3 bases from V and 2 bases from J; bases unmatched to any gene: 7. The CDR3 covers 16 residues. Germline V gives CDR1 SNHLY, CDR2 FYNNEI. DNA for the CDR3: TGTGCCAGCAGTGATCCGGGACAGATTACTGGAAACACCATATATTTT. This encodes CASSDPGQITGNTIYF. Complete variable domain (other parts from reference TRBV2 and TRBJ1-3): EPEVTQTPSHQVTQMGQEVILRCVPISNHLYFYWYRQILGQKVEFLVSFYNNEISEKSEIFDDQFSVERPDGSNFTLKIRSTKLEDSAMYFCASSDPGQITGNTIYFGEGSWLTVV.

CDR3: CASSLAGRSYNEQFF. The CDR3 nucleotides are TGTGCCAGCAGCTTAGCGGGACGCTCCTACAATGAGCAGTTCTTC. The chain uses TRBV6-5 and TRBJ2-1; TRBD2 matches at 8 bases. V lost 6 bases, J lost 0 bases, and 4 bases stayed unmatched. Germline V gene data show CDR1 as MNHEY and CDR2 as SVGAGI. The CDR3 runs 15 residues.

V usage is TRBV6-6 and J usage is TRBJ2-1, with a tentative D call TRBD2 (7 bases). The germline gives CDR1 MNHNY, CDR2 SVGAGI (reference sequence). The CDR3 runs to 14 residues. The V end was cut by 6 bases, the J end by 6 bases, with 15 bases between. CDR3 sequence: CASSEGGGLNEQFF. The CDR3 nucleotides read TGTGCCAGCAGCGAGGGGGGGGGCCTCAATGAGCAGTTCTTC.

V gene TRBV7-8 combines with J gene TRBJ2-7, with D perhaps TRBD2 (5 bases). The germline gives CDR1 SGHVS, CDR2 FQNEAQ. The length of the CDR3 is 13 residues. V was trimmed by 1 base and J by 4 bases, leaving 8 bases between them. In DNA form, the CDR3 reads TGTGCCAGCAGCTTAGAGAGGGCATACGAGCAGTACTTC. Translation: CASSLERAYEQYF.

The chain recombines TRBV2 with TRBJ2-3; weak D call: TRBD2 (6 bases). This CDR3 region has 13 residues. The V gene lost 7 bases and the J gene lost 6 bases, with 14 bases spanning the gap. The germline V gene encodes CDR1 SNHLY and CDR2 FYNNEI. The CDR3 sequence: CASTSGVADTQYF. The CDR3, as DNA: TGTGCCAGCACATCGGGAGTCGCGGATACGCAGTATTTT.

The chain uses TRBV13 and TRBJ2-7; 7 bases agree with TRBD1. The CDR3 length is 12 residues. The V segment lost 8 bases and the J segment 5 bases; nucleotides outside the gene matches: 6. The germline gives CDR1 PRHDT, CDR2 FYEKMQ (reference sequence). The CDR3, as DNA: TGTGCCAGCCGCAGGGGGTTGAACGAGCAGTACTTC. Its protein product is CASRRGLNEQYF.

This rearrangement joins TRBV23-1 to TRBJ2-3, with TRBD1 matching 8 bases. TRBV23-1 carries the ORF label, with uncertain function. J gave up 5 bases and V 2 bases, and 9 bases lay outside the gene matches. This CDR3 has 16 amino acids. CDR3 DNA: TGCGCCAGCAGTCAAGTCGGGACAGGTGGGAAAGATACGCAGTATTTT. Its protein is CASSQVGTGGKDTQYF.

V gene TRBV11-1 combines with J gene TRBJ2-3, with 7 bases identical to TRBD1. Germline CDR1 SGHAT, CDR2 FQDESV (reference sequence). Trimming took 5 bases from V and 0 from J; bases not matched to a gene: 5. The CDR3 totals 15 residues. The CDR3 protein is CASSTTGLSTDTQYF. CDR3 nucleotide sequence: TGTGCCAGCAGCACGACAGGGCTTAGCACAGATACGCAGTATTTT.

The CDR3 DNA reads as TGCGCCAGCAGCTTGACGGGTGGTACGCAGAACACTGAAGCTTTCTTT. It is translated as CASSLTGGTQNTEAFF. The chain carries TRBV5-1 and TRBJ1-1, with D unclear. V lost 1 base to trimming and J lost 1 base, with 14 bases between them. Germline-derived CDR1 and CDR2 are SGHRS and YFSETQ. CDR3 length: 16 amino acids.